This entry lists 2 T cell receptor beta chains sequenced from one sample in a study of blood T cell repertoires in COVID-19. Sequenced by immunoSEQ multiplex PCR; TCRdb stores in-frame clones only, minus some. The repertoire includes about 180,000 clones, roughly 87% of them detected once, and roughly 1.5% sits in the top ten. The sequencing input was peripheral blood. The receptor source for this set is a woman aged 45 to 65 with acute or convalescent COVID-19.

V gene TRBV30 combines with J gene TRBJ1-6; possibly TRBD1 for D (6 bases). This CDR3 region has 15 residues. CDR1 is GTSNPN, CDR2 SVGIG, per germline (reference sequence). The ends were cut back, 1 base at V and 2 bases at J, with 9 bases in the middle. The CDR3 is CAWSDRAPYNSPLHF. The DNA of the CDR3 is TGTGCCTGGAGTGACAGGGCCCCCTATAATTCACCCCTCCACTTT.

CDR3: CSVVLAGGRKETQYF. CDR3 DNA: TGCAGCGTGGTACTAGCGGGAGGGCGTAAGGAGACCCAGTACTTC. The chain has TRBV29-1 and TRBJ2-5; TRBD2 matches 13 bases. CDR3 length equals 15 residues. Germline CDR1 reads SQVTM; CDR2 reads ANQGSEA. V trimming: 6 bases; J trimming: 5 bases; junction bases outside the gene matches: 9.